This T cell receptor (beta chain) stems from a study of cytomegalovirus exposure and HLA in healthy donors. The PCR employed 60 Vbeta primers together with 13 Jbeta primers. Using immunoSEQ multiplex PCR, the repertoire was profiled, and TCRdb retains in-frame clones only, with some absent. Among around 130,000 clones, 70% to 80% were seen once, and the ten largest hold 0.94%. This CDR3 region has 17 residues. V lost 2 bases to trimming and J lost 4 bases, with 20 bases between them. Germline lookup yields CDR1 MNHEY and CDR2 SMNVEV (reference sequence). Input material: PBMCs. This clonotype originated in a woman aged 60-75 years in good health and CMV-seronegative. This chain joins TRBV27 and TRBJ1-1; a possible D gene is TRBD1 (6 bases). The CDR3 sequence: CASSLRSTGPRGTEAFF. The CDR3 DNA reads as TGTGCCAGCAGTTTACGGTCTACAGGGCCCCGGGGCACTGAAGCTTTCTTT.